This TCR beta chain emerged from a study of CD8 T cells in ankylosing spondylitis. This clonotype came up many times. Trimming stripped 8 bases from V and 2 bases from J, with 5 bases between. In germline, CDR1 is KGHDR, CDR2 SFDVKD. This CDR3 is 12 amino acids long. TCRdb reprocessed the 5' RACE reads with MiXCR, giving one entry per CDR3 protein. The table shows some 150,000 distinct CDR3 sequences, with more than 9.5% occurring only once. What was sequenced was blood, either unsorted or a sorted T cell fraction (not recorded which). The rearrangement joins TRBV24-1 to TRBJ2-2; D is uncertain. This clonotype was sampled from a female donor with ankylosing spondylitis or in good health (not recorded which). Written as DNA, the CDR3 is TGTGCCACCAACGGAAACACCGGGGAGCTGTTTTTT. Translated: CATNGNTGELFF.